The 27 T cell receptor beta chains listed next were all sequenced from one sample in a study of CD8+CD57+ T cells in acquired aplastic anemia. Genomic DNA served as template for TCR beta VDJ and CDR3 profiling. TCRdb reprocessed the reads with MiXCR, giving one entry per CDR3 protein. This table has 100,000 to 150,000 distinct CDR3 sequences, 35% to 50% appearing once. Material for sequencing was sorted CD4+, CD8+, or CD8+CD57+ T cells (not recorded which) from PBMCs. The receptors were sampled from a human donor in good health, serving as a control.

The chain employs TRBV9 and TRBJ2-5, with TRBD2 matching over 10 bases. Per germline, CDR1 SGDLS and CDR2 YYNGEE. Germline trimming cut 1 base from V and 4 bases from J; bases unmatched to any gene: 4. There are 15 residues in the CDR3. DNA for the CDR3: TGTGCCAGCAGCGTACCAGCGGGGGGGCGAGAGACCCAGTACTTC. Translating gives CASSVPAGGRETQYF. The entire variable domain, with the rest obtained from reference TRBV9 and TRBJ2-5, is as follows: DSGVTQTPKHLITATGQRVTLRCSPRSGDLSVYWYQQSLDQGLQFLIQYYNGEERAKGNILERFSAQQFPDLHSELNLSSLELGDSALYFCASSVPAGGRETQYFGPGTRLLVL.

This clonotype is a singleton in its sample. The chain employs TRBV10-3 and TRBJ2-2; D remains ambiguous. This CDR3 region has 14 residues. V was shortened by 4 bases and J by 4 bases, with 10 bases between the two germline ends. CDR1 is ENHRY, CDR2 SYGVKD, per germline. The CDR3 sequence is CAISAGWGTGELFF. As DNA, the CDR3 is TGTGCCATCAGTGCTGGGTGGGGCACCGGGGAGCTGTTTTTT.

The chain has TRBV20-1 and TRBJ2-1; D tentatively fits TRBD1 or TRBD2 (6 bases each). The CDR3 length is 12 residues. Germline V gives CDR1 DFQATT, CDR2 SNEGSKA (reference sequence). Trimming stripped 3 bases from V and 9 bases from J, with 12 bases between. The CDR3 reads CSARGGGIEQFF. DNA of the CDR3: TGCAGTGCTAGGGGGGGCGGGATTGAGCAGTTCTTC.

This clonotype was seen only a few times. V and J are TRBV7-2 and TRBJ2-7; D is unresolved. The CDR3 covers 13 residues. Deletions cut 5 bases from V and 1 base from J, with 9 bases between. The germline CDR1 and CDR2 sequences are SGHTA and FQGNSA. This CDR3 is CASSPTESYEQYF. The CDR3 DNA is TGTGCCAGCAGCCCAACAGAATCCTACGAGCAGTACTTC.

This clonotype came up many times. The CDR3, as DNA: TGTGCCAGCAGCTTAGCTCCAGGGAGCTCCTATAATTCACCCCTCCACTTT. As protein: CASSLAPGSSYNSPLHF. The V and J genes are TRBV7-2 and TRBJ1-6, with a tentative D call TRBD1 (5 bases). The V end lost 0 bases, the J end lost 0 bases, and 9 bases lay between the germline ends. The CDR3 runs to 17 residues. Germline CDR1 reads SGHTA; CDR2 reads FQGNSA.

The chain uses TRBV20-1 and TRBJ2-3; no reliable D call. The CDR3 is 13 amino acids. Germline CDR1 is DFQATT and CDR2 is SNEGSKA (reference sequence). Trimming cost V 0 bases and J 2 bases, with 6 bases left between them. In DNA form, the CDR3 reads TGCAGTGCTAGAGAGGGGAACACAGATACGCAGTATTTT. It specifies CSAREGNTDTQYF.

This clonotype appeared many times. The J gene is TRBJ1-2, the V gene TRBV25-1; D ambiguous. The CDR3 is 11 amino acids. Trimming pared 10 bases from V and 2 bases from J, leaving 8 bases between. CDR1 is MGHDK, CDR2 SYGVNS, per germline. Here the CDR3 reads CATSENYGYTF. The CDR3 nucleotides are TGTGCCACCTCGGAGAACTATGGCTACACCTTC.

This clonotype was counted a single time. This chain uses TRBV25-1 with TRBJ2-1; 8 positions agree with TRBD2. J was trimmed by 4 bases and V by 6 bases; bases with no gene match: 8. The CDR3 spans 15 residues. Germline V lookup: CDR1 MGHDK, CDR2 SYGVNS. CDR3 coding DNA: TGTGCCAGCAGCTACGACTCGGGGGGGTACAATGAGCAGTTCTTC. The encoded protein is CASSYDSGGYNEQFF. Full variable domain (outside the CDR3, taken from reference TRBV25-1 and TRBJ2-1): EADIYQTPRYLVIGTGKKITLECSQTMGHDKMYWYQQDPGMELHLIHYSYGVNSTEKGDLSSESTVSRIRTEHFPLTLESARPSHTSQYLCASSYDSGGYNEQFFGPGTRLTVL.

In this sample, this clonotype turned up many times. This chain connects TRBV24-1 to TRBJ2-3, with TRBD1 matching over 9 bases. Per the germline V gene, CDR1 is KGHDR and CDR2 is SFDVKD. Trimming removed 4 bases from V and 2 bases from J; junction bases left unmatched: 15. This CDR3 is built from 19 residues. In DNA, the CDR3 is TGTGCCACCAGTGACCTTCCCGGGACAGGGAACCGCCCCACAGATACGCAGTATTTT. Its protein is CATSDLPGTGNRPTDTQYF.

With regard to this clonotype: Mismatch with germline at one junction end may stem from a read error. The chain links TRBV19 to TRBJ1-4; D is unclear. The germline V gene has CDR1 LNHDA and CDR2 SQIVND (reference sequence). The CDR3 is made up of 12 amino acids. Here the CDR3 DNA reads TGTGCCACGTCTGCAACTAATGAAAGACTGTTTTTT. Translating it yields CATSATNERLFF.

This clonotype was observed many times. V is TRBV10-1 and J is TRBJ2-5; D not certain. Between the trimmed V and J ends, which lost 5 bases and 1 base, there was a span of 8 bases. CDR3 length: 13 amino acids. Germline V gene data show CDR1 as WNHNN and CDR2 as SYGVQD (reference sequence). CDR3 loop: CASSKGSQETQYF. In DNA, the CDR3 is TGCGCCAGCAGTAAAGGCAGCCAAGAGACCCAGTACTTC.

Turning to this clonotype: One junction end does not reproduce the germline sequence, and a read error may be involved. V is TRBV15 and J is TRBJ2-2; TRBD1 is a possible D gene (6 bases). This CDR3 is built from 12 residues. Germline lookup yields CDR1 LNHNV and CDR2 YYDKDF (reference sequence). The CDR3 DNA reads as TGTGCCACCAGACAGGGTAACAGGGAGCTGCTTTTT. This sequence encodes CATRQGNRELLF.

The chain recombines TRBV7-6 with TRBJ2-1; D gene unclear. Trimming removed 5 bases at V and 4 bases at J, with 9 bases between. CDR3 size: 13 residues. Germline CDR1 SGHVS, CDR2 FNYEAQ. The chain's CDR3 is CASSRNAYNEQFF. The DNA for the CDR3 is TGTGCCAGCAGCCGAAACGCATACAATGAGCAGTTCTTC. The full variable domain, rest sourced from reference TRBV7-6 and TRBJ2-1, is GAGVSQSPRYKVTKRGQDVALRCDPISGHVSLYWYRQALGQGPEFLTYFNYEAQQDKSGLPNDRFSAERPEGSISTLTIQRTEQRDSAMYRCASSRNAYNEQFFGPGTRLTVL.

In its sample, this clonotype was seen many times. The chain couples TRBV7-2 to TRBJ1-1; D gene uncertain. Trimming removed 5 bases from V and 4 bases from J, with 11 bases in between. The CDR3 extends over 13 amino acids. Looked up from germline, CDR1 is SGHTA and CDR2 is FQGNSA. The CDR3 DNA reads TGTGCCAGCAGCCAAACAAGGCTCACTGAAGCTTTCTTT. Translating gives CASSQTRLTEAFF. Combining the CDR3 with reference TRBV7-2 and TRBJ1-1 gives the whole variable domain GAGVSQSPSNKVTEKGKDVELRCDPISGHTALYWYRQSLGQGLEFLIYFQGNSAPDKSGLPSDRFSAERTGGSVSTLTIQRTQQEDSAVYLCASSQTRLTEAFFGQGTRLTVV.

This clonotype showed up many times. CDR3 residues: CASSQDRRVSPLHF. The CDR3 DNA sequence: TGTGCCAGCAGCCAAGATCGAAGGGTTTCACCCCTCCACTTT. The chain combines TRBV3-1 with TRBJ1-6, with no clear D. V lost 0 bases and J 9 bases, leaving 9 bases between the germline ends. The CDR3 sequence is 14 residues long. CDR1 and CDR2 from the germline V gene are LGHDT and YNNKEL (reference sequence).

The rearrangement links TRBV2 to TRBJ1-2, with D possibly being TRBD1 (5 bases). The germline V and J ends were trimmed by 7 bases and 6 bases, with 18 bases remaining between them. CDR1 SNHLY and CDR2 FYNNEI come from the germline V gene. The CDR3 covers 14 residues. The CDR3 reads CASTGQPDGDGYTF. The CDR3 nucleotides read TGTGCCAGCACCGGACAACCCGACGGGGATGGCTACACCTTC.

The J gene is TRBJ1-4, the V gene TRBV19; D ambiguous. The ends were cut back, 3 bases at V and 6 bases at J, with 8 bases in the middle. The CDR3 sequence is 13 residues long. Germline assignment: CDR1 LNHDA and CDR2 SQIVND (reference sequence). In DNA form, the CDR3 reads TGTGCCAGTAGTATCGTTCGGGATGAAAAACTGTTTTTT. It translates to CASSIVRDEKLFF. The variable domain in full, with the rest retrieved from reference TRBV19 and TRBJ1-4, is DGGITQSPKYLFRKEGQNVTLSCEQNLNHDAMYWYRQDPGQGLRLIYYSQIVNDFQKGDIAEGYSVSREKKESFPLTVTSAQKNPTAFYLCASSIVRDEKLFFGSGTQLSVL.

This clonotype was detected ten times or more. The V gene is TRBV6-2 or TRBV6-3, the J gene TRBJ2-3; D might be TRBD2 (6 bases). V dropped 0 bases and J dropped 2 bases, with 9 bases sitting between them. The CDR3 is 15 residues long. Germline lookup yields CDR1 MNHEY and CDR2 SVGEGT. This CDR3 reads CASSYSIAATDTQYF. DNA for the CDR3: TGTGCCAGCAGTTACTCGATAGCGGCCACAGATACGCAGTATTTT.

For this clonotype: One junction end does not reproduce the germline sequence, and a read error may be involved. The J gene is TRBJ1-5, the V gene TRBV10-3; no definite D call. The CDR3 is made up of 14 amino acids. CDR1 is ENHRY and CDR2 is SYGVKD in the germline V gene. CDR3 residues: CASSFRALYQPQHF. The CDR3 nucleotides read TGTGCCAGCAGTTTCCGGGCCCTTTATCAGCCCCAGCATTTT.

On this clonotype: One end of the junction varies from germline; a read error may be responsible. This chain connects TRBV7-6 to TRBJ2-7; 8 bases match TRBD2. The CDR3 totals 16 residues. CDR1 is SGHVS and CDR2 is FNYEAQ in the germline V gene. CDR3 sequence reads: CASSQTPGLGTYEQYF. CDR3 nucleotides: TGCGCCAGCAGCCAGACCCCGGGACTAGGCACCTACGAGCAGTACTTC.

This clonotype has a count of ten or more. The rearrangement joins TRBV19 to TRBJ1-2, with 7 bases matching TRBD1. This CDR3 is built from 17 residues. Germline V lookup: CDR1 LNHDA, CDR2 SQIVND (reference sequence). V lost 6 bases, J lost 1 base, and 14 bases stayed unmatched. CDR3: CASRTGSFTGVNYGYTF. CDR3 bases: TGTGCCAGTAGAACAGGATCGTTTACAGGGGTTAACTATGGCTACACCTTC.

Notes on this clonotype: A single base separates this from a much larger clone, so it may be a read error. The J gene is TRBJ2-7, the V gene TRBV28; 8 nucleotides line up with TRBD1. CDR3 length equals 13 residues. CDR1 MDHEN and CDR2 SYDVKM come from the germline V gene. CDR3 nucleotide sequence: TGTGCCAGCAGTCGCAGGGGGCAGGACGAGCAGTGCTTC. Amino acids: CASSRRGQDEQCF.

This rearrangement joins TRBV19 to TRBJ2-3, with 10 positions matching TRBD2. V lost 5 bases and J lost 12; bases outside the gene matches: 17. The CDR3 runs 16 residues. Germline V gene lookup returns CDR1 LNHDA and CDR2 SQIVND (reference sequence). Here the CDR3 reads CASSPPERGGQEGQYF. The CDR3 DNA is TGTGCCAGTAGTCCCCCCGAGCGGGGGGGCCAAGAGGGTCAGTATTTT.

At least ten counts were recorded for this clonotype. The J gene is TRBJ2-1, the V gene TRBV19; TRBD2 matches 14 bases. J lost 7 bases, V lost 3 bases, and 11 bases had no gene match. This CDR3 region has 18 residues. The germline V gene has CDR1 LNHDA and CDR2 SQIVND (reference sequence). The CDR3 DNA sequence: TGTGCCAGTAGTATCCCCTCGACTAGCGGGAGGGCCGTGAATGAGCAGTTCTTC. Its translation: CASSIPSTSGRAVNEQFF.

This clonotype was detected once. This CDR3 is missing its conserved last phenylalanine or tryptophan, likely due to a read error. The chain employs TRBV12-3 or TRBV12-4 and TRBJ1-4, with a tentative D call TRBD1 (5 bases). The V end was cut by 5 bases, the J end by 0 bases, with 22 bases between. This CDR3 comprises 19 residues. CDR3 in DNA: TGTGCCAGCAGTCGAGTGCCGGGACTGAAGAATGCAACTAATGAAAAACTGTTTTCT. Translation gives CASSRVPGLKNATNEKLFS.

CDR3 protein: CASSPSLLLAGSYNEQFF. DNA for the CDR3: TGTGCCAGCAGTCCATCTCTCCTTCTAGCGGGTTCCTACAATGAGCAGTTCTTC. The chain uses TRBV27 and TRBJ2-1; TRBD2 matches 8 bases. The CDR3 consists of 18 residues. The ends lost 5 bases at V and 1 base at J; junction bases unmatched: 13. CDR1 MNHEY and CDR2 SMNVEV come from the germline V gene (reference sequence).

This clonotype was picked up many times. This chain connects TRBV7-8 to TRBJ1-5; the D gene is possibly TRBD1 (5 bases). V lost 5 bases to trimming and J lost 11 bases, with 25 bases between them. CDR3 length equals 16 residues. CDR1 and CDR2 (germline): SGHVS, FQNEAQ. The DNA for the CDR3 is TGTGCCAGCAGCCGAAATACGGGCGGGTCCCTAGGGGCCCAGCATTTT. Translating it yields CASSRNTGGSLGAQHF.